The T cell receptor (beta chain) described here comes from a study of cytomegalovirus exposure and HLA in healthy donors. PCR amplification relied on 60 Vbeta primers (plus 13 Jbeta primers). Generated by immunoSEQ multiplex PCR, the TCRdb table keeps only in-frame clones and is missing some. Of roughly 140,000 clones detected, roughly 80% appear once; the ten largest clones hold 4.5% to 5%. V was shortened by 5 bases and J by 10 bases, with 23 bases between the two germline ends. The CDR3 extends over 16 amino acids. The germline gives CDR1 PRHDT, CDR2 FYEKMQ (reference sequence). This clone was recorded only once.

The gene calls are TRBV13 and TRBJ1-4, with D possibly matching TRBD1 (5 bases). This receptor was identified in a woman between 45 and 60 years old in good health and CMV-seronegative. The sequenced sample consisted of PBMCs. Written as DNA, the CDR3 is TGTGCCAGCAGCCACACCCAATGGGGCGGCTTCGGAAAACTGTTTTTT. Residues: CASSHTQWGGFGKLFF.